This TCR beta chain was sequenced during a study of cytomegalovirus exposure and HLA in healthy donors. Study-wide background: The same platform as the approximately 670 first-cohort repertoires was used for the 100 to 150 validation repertoires, a later analysis reported. Findings and caveats of the study: Generally TCR sequences proved uncommon, though certain public TCRs appeared in numerous donors.

TCRdb keeps only in-frame clones here, not all; method: immunoSEQ multiplex PCR. This table holds some 120,000 clones, about nine tenths found once. Germline V gene sequence: CDR1 SGDLS, CDR2 YYNGEE. The CDR3 loop spans 14 amino acids. Trimming removed 3 bases from V and 4 bases from J; junction bases left unmatched: 6. About this clone itself: Its antigen is as yet unknown. At the DNA level, this CDR3 is encoded by other sequences in the same sample as well.

Specimen: PBMCs. The V call is TRBV9, the J call TRBJ2-7, with 8 positions matching TRBD1. The receptor comes from a young man in good health and CMV-seronegative. The CDR3 DNA reads TGTGCCAGCAGCGCCGGGACAGGAGGTTACGAGCAGTACTTC. Its protein product is CASSAGTGGYEQYF.